This T cell receptor (beta chain) was recorded in a study of blood T cell repertoires in COVID-19. Generated by immunoSEQ multiplex PCR, the TCRdb table keeps only in-frame clones and is missing some. Of some 250,000 clones in the sample, approximately 80% were seen once. The CDR3 sequence is 15 residues long. Germline V lookup: CDR1 LNHDA, CDR2 SQIVND (reference sequence). The V gene end was trimmed by 7 bases and the J gene end by 7 bases; junction bases not matched to a gene: 10. V and J are TRBV19 and TRBJ2-1; 10 bases fit TRBD1. The sequence came from a man in his forties with acute or convalescent COVID-19. Sequencing used peripheral blood. CDR3 in DNA: TGTGCCAGTACCAACCGGGACAGGGGATTAAATGAGCAGTTCTTC. Its protein is CASTNRDRGLNEQFF.